This passage covers 10 T cell receptor beta chains from one sample sequenced in a study of human T cells and chemical hapten exposure (dated by TCRdb to the early 2020s). The time point tag for this specimen amounts to: patch test 1, 2 weeks after DPC sensitization. Sample treatment or condition, as interpreted from the label and publication: therapeutic diphenylcyclopropenone sensitization with weekly scalp DPC. The library was produced with RACE. For sequencing, a NextSeq 500 was employed. The public reads were quality trimmed at Q25 with fastp and then assembled into clones with MiXCR by TCRdb, keeping productive beta chains. CDR3 protein sequences are deduplicated, and each keeps its most common genes and DNA. The sample profile shows about 81,000 distinct CDR3 sequences; approximately 8% of them were found once. Of the sample, approximately 1.5% is held by the ten largest clones. The sample consisted of whole blood, taken in connection with sensitization to the hapten diphenylcyclopropenone (DPC). Receptor source: a woman under 40 with alopecia areata. Some clones in this sample may be carry-over from other donors' samples.

This clonotype came up many times. The rearrangement uses TRBV4-2 and TRBJ1-4; TRBD1 is a possible D gene (6 bases). CDR1 and CDR2 from the germline V gene are LGHNA and YNFKEQ. The V end was cut by 3 bases, the J end by 0 bases, with 11 bases between. The CDR3 covers 16 residues. Here the CDR3 reads CASSQGHLTTNEKLFF. The CDR3 DNA reads as TGTGCCAGCAGCCAGGGACACCTGACAACTAATGAAAAACTGTTTTTT.

This clonotype was recorded many times. The CDR3 sequence: CASSSNPVLQETQYF. The CDR3 DNA reads as TGCGCCAGCAGCTCGAACCCGGTATTACAAGAGACCCAGTACTTC. The chain combines TRBV5-1 with TRBJ2-5; D remains ambiguous. Germline CDR1 is SGHRS and CDR2 is YFSETQ. The CDR3 covers 15 residues. The germline V and J ends were trimmed by 3 bases and 2 bases, with 14 bases remaining between them.

On this clonotype: This may come from a read error, since a much larger clone is one base off. Written as DNA, the CDR3 is TGTGCCAGCAGTTTATGGGTCCAGAGGGGGATGGACACTGAAGCTTTCTTT. Its translation: CASSLWVQRGMDTEAFF. The J gene is TRBJ1-1, the V gene TRBV12-3 or TRBV12-4; a weak D match, TRBD1 (6 bases). V lost 2 bases, J lost 3 bases, and 19 bases lay in between. This CDR3 spans 17 amino acids.

About this clonotype: The junction departs from germline at one end; a sequencing error may be responsible. The chain recombines TRBV20-1 with TRBJ1-2; TRBD1 agrees at 8 bases. There are 15 residues in the CDR3. The germline gives CDR1 DFQATT, CDR2 SNEGSKA (reference sequence). This CDR3 reads CSAEDRALANYGYSF. In DNA form, the CDR3 reads TGCAGTGCTGAGGACAGGGCCTTAGCTAACTATGGCTACAGCTTC.

This clonotype was seen a few times. The rearrangement joins TRBV12-5 to TRBJ2-7; maybe TRBD1 (6 bases). Germline values: CDR1 LGHNT, CDR2 FRNRAP. V lost 7 bases, J lost 0 bases, and 10 bases lay in between. The CDR3 length is 13 residues. The CDR3 sequence is CASAQDSSYEQYF. Here the CDR3 DNA reads TGTGCTAGTGCCCAGGACAGCTCCTACGAGCAGTACTTC.

The V call is TRBV5-5, the J call TRBJ1-4; 7 nucleotides line up with TRBD1. V lost 4 bases to trimming and J lost 0 bases; unmatched junction nucleotides: 6. Germline loops: CDR1 SGHKS, CDR2 YYEKEE (reference sequence). This CDR3 is 16 amino acids long. The CDR3 is CASSPTGSATNEKLFF. The CDR3 nucleotides read TGTGCCAGCAGCCCGACAGGGAGTGCAACTAATGAAAAACTGTTTTTT. Supplemented by reference TRBV5-5 and TRBJ1-4, the full variable domain reads DAGVTQSPTHLIKTRGQQVTLRCSPISGHKSVSWYQQVLGQGPQFIFQYYEKEERGRGNFPDRFSARQFPNYSSELNVNALLLGDSALYLCASSPTGSATNEKLFFGSGTQLSVL.

This clonotype was seen a handful of times. V gene TRBV7-2 combines with J gene TRBJ2-3; no definite D call. Trimming stripped 2 bases from V and 6 bases from J, with 6 bases between. The CDR3 loop spans 12 amino acids. Germline loops: CDR1 SGHTA, CDR2 FQGNSA. In nucleotides, the CDR3 is TGTGCCAGCAGCTTATACTCGGATACGCAGTATTTT. Translated, it gives CASSLYSDTQYF.

The V call is TRBV5-1, the J call TRBJ2-5; possibly TRBD1 or TRBD2 for D (5 bases each). This CDR3 has 14 amino acids. The germline V gene has CDR1 SGHRS and CDR2 YFSETQ. Trimming cost V 3 bases and J 3 bases, with 12 bases left between them. The CDR3 loop is CASSSGTLKETQYF. The CDR3 DNA reads as TGCGCCAGCAGCTCCGGGACCCTGAAAGAGACCCAGTACTTC. Supplemented by reference TRBV5-1 and TRBJ2-5, the full variable domain reads KAGVTQTPRYLIKTRGQQVTLSCSPISGHRSVSWYQQTPGQGLQFLFEYFSETQRNKGNFPGRFSGRQFSNSRSEMNVSTLELGDSALYLCASSSGTLKETQYFGPGTRLLVL.

This clonotype was counted at least ten times. The chain combines TRBV29-1 with TRBJ2-5; tentative D call: TRBD2 (6 bases). The CDR3 totals 12 residues. Germline assignment: CDR1 SQVTM and CDR2 ANQGSEA. The V gene lost 3 bases and the J gene lost 5 bases, with 10 bases spanning the gap. CDR3: CSVEEGLETQYF. The DNA for the CDR3 is TGCAGCGTTGAGGAGGGGCTTGAGACCCAGTACTTC.

This clonotype has ten or more counts. The chain combines TRBV30 with TRBJ1-1; 7 positions agree with TRBD1. The CDR3 sequence is 13 residues long. The junction had 4 bases not matched to a gene; V was cut back by 5 bases and J by 1 base. Germline V gene sequence: CDR1 GTSNPN, CDR2 SVGIG (reference sequence). CDR3 in amino acids: CAWDRTGNTEAFF. CDR3 bases: TGTGCCTGGGACCGGACAGGGAACACTGAAGCTTTCTTT.